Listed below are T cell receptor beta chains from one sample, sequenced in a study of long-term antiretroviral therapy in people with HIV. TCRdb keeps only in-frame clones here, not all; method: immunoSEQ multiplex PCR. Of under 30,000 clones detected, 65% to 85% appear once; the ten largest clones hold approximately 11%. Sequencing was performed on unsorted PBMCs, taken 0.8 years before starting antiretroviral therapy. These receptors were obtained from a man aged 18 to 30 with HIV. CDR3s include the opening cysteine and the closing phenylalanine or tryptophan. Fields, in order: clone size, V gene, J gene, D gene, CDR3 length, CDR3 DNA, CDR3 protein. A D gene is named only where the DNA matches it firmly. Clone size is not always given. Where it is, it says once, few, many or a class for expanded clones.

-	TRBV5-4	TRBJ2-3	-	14	TGTGCCAGCAGCGGGGGACGGGGCACAGATACGCAGTATTTT	CASSGGRGTDTQYF
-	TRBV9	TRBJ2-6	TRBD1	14	TGTGCCACCACGACAGGGGCTGGGGCCAACGTCCTGACTTTC	CATTTGAGANVLTF
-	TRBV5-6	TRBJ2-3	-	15	TGTGCCAGCAGCTTGGGATTTCCTAGCACAGATACGCAGTATTTT	CASSLGFPSTDTQYF
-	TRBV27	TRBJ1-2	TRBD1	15	TGTGCCAGCAGTTTATATGGGACAGACTTCTATGGCTACACCTTC	CASSLYGTDFYGYTF
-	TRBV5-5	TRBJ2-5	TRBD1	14	TGTGCCAGCAGCTCACAGGGGTCCCAAGAGACCCAGTACTTC	CASSSQGSQETQYF
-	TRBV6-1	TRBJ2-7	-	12	TGTGCCAGCATCGGGGGTATCTACGAGCAGTACTTC	CASIGGIYEQYF
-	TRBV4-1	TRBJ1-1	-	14	TGCGCCAGCAGCCAAGCATTGCTAAACACTGAAGCTTTCTTT	CASSQALLNTEAFF
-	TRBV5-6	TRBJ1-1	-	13	TGTGCCAGCAGCACCGGTTGGAACACTGAAGCTTTCTTT	CASSTGWNTEAFF
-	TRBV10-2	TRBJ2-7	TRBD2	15	TGCGCCAGCAGTGTGATAGCGGGGTCTCGGGGCGAGCAGTACTTC	CASSVIAGSRGEQYF
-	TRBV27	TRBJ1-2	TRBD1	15	TGTGCCAGCAGTCCCGACAGGGATGCTAACTATGGCTACACCTTC	CASSPDRDANYGYTF
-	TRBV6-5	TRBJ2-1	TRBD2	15	TGTGCCAGCAGTAGGATTAGCGGGGGCGGGAATGAGCAGTTCTTC	CASSRISGGGNEQFF
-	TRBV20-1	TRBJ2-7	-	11	TGCAGTGCTAGAGATGTCTACGAGCAGTACTTC	CSARDVYEQYF
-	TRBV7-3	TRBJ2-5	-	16	TGTGCCAGCAGCTTAGGACGGATCCCATTTCAAGAGACCCAGTACTTC	CASSLGRIPFQETQYF
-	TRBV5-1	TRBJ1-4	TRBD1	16	TGCGCCAGCAGCACAGGACAGGGGGGCATTTATGAAAAACTGTTTTTT	CASSTGQGGIYEKLFF
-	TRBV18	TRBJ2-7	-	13	TGTGCCAGCTCGCTTTCACAGGGATACGAGCAGTACTTC	CASSLSQGYEQYF
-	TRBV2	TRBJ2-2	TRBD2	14	TGTGCCAGCAGTGAGGGGGGGGTCTGGAAGGAGCTGTTTTTT	CASSEGGVWKELFF
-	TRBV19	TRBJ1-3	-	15	TGTGCCAGTAGTCTCCAGCCCGGCCCTGGAAACACCATATATTTT	CASSLQPGPGNTIYF
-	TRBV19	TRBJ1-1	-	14	TGTGCCAGTAGTATATTCGGGTATAACACTGAAGCTTTCTTT	CASSIFGYNTEAFF
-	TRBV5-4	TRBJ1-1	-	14	TGTGCCAGCAGGTCCGTCGGACAGCATATTGAAGCTTTCTTT	CASRSVGQHIEAFF
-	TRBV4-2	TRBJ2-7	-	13	TGTGCCAGCAGCCCCGGCGGGCCGTACGAGCAGTACTTC	CASSPGGPYEQYF
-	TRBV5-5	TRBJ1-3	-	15	TGTGCCAGCAGCTTGGACGGATCCTCTGGAAACACCATATATTTT	CASSLDGSSGNTIYF
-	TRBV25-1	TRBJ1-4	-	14	TGTGCCAGCAGTGACGGGACCCCGGAAGAAAAACTGTTTTTT	CASSDGTPEEKLFF
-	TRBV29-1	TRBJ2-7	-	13	TGCAGCGTTGAAGAGGGGTCGAGGTGGAAGCAGTACTTC	CSVEEGSRWKQYF
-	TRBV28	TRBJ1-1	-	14	TGTGCCAGCAGCCCGGGTACGGTCGGCACTGAAGCTTTCTTT	CASSPGTVGTEAFF
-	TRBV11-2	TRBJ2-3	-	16	TGTGCCAGCAGCTTAGCTGCAGGGCTTGAGGCAGATACGCAGTATTTT	CASSLAAGLEADTQYF
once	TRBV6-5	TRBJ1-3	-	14	TGTGCCAGCAGTCGGGACGTCTCTGGAAACACCATATATTTT	CASSRDVSGNTIYF
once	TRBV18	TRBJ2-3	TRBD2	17	TGTGCCAGCTCCCAAATGACTAGCGGGGGTCCCACAGATACGCAGTATTTT	CASSQMTSGGPTDTQYF
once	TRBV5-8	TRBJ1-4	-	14	TGTGCCAGCAGCTTGTATTTGGGGAGGGAAAAACTGTTTTTT	CASSLYLGREKLFF
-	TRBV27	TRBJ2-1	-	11	TGTGCCAGCATGAGCTACAATGAGCAGTTCTTC	CASMSYNEQFF
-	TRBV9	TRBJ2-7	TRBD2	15	TGTGCCAGCAGCGAGGCGGGGGGGGGAACCTACGAGCAGTACTTC	CASSEAGGGTYEQYF
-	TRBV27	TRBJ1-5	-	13	TGTGCCAGCAGTGGGGACCCTGTCGAGCCCCAGCATTTT	CASSGDPVEPQHF
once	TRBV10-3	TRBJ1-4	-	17	TGTGCCATCAGAGCCAGCGGATCGTACGCAACTAATGAAAAACTGTTTTTT	CAIRASGSYATNEKLFF
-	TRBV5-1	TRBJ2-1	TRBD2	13	TGCGCCAGCAGCTTCAGCGGGGGATTTGAGCAGTTCTTC	CASSFSGGFEQFF
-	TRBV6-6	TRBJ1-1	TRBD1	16	TGTGCCAGCAGTGGTACTTCGACAGGGGGCGGGACTGAAGCTTTCTTT	CASSGTSTGGGTEAFF
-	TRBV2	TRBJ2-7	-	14	TGTGCCAGCGTAATCCGGGACCGCCACTACGAGCAGTACTTC	CASVIRDRHYEQYF
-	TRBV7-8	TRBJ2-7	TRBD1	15	TGTGCCAGCAGCAATCCCCGGGACAGAGTCTACGAGCAGTACTTC	CASSNPRDRVYEQYF
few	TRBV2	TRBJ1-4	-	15	TGTGCCAGCAGTGAAATTAACAAGGGGAGTGAAAAACTGTTTTTT	CASSEINKGSEKLFF
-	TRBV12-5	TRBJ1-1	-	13	TGTGCTAGTGGTTTGAGGACGGCCACTGAAGCTTTCTTT	CASGLRTATEAFF
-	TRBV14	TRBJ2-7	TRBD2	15	TGTGCCAGCAGCCAATGGGGCGGGGGGACCTACGAGCAGTACTTC	CASSQWGGGTYEQYF
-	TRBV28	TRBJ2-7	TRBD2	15	TGTGCCAGCAGTTTGGGGCTAGCGGGAGGCTACGAGCAGTACTTC	CASSLGLAGGYEQYF
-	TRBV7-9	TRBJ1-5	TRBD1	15	TGTGCCAGCAGCTCGGAAGGGACAGGGTTAGCGCCCCAGCATTTT	CASSSEGTGLAPQHF
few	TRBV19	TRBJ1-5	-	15	TGTGCCAGTAGTATTGGAGGGTTGGGCAATCAGCCCCAGCATTTT	CASSIGGLGNQPQHF